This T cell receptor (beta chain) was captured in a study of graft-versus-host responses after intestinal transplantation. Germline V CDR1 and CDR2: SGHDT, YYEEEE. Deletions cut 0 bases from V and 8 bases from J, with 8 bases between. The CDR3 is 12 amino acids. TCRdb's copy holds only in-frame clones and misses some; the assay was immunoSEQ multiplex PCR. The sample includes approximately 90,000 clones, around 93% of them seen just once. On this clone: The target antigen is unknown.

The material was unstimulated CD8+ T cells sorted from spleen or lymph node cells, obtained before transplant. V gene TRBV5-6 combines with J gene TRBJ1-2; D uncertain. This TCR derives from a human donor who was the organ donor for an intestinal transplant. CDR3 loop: CASSLGSGGYTF. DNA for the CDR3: TGTGCCAGCAGCTTGGGGAGTGGCGGCTACACCTTC.